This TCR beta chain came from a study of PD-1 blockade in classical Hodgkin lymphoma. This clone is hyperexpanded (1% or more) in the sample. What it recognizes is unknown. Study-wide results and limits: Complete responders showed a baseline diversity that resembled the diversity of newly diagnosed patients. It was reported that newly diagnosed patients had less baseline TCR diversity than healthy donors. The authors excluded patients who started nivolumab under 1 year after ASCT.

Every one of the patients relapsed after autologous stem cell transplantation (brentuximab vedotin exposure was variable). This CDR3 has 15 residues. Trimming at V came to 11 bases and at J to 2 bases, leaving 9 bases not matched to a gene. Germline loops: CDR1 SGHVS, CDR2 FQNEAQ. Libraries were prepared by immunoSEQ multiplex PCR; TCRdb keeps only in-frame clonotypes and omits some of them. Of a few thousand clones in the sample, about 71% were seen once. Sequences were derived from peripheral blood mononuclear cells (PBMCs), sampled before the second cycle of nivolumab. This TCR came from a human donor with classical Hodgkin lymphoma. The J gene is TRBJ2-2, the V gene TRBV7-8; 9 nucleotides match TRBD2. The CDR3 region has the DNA TGTGCCGGATTCCAGCGGGAGGATAACACCGGGGAGCTGTTTTTT. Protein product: CAGFQREDNTGELFF.